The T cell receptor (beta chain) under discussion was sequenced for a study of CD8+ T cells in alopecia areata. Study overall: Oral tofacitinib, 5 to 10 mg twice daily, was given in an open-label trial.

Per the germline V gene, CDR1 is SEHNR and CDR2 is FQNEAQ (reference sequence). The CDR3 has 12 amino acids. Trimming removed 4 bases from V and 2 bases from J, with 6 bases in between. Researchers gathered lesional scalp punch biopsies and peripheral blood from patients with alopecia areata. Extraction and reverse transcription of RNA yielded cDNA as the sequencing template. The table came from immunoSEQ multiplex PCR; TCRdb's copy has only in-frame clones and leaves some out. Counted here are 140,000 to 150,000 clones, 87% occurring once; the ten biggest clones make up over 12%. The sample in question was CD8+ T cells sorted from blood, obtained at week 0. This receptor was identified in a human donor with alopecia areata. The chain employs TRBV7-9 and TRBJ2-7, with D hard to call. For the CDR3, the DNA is TGTGCCAGCAGCTCGACACCCTACGAGCAGTACTTC. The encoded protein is CASSSTPYEQYF.